Below, 2 T cell receptor beta chains from the same sample are listed, as sequenced in a study of blood T cell repertoires in COVID-19. Clones were sequenced by immunoSEQ multiplex PCR, and TCRdb holds only the in-frame ones, with some missing. Among 320,000 or so clones listed, over 70% were seen once. Sample: PBMCs or T cells enriched from blood (not recorded which). These receptors were obtained from a man aged 30-40 years who had recovered from COVID-19.

CDR3 region: CATSRDGPDGPIYGYTF. For the CDR3, the DNA is TGTGCCACCAGCAGAGATGGGCCCGATGGTCCCATCTATGGCTACACCTTC. The V call is TRBV15, the J call TRBJ1-2, with D uncertain. V lost 0 bases and J lost 4, with 18 bases in between. The CDR3 contains 17 residues. Germline CDR1 is LNHNV and CDR2 is YYDKDF (reference sequence). Complete variable domain (other parts from reference TRBV15 and TRBJ1-2): DAMVIQNPRYQVTQFGKPVTLSCSQTLNHNVMYWYQQKSSQAPKLLFHYYDKDFNNEADTPDNFQSRRPNTSFCFLDIRSPGLGDTAMYLCATSRDGPDGPIYGYTFGSGTRLTVV.

V and J are TRBV19 and TRBJ1-5; 10 bases agree with TRBD1. The ends lost 5 bases at V and 6 bases at J; junction bases unmatched: 10. This CDR3 contains 16 residues. Per germline, CDR1 LNHDA and CDR2 SQIVND (reference sequence). In nucleotides, the CDR3 is TGTGCCAGTAGTCCCCACGACAGGGGGCTAAGTCAGCCCCAGCATTTT. This codes for CASSPHDRGLSQPQHF. The variable domain in full, completed from reference TRBV19 and TRBJ1-5, reads DGGITQSPKYLFRKEGQNVTLSCEQNLNHDAMYWYRQDPGQGLRLIYYSQIVNDFQKGDIAEGYSVSREKKESFPLTVTSAQKNPTAFYLCASSPHDRGLSQPQHFGDGTRLSIL.